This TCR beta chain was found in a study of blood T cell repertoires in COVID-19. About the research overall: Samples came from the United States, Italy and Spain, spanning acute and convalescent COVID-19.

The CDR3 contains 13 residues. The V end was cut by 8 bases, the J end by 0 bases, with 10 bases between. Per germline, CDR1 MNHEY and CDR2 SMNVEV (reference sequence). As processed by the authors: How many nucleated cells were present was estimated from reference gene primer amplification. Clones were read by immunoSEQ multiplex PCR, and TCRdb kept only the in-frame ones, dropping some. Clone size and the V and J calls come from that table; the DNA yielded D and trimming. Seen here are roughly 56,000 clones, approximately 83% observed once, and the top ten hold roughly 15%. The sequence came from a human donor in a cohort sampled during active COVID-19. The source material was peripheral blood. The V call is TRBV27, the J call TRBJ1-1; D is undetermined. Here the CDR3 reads CASGRALNTEAFF. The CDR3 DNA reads TGTGCCAGCGGGCGGGCCCTGAACACTGAAGCTTTCTTT.